This TCR beta chain was profiled in a study of T cells in Graves' hyperthyroidism and ophthalmopathy. Germline lookup yields CDR1 MNHNS and CDR2 SASEGT. Losses at the gene ends were 6 bases for V and 7 bases for J; bases not matched to a gene: 11. CDR3 length: 15 residues. This clonotype was counted at least ten times. There were TCR beta CDR3 regions amplified from RNA transcripts. TCR CDR3 regions were first amplified by RT-PCR with HTBI primers. A single record per CDR3 protein comes from TCRdb applying MiXCR to the multiplex PCR reads. There are over 300,000 distinct CDR3 sequences in the sample; 11% to 15% occur only once, and approximately 11% lies in the top ten.

Sequencing was performed on blood. This sequence joins TRBV6-1 and TRBJ1-1, with 10 bases aligning to TRBD1. The sequence derives from a woman aged 55-75 years with Graves' hyperthyroidism. CDR3 residues: CASSRLDRGPGEAFF. In DNA, the CDR3 is TGTGCCAGCAGCCGACTCGACAGGGGGCCTGGTGAAGCTTTCTTT.